This T cell receptor (beta chain) was recovered during a study of blood T cell repertoires in COVID-19. Study-wide background: T cells, B-cell-depleted T cells, or PBMCs provided the cDNA or gDNA that served as material.

V shed 5 bases and J 5 bases; nucleotides not matched to a gene: 5. The CDR3 runs to 14 residues. From germline, CDR1 is MNHEY and CDR2 SVGAGI. In the original processing: Reference gene primer amplification gave nucleated cell count estimates. The data were produced by immunoSEQ multiplex PCR, yet TCRdb's version contains in-frame clones alone and is incomplete. That table supplies the V and J calls and clone size; D and trimming were determined from the DNA. The table lists 400,000 to 500,000 clones, around nine tenths of them singletons, with over 1.5% in the top ten. Allocation to cohorts depended on clinical history reported by the participants.

This TCR came from a woman between 35 and 50 years old who had recovered from COVID-19. The sequencing input was PBMCs or T cells enriched from blood (not recorded which). V is TRBV6-5 and J is TRBJ1-2, with TRBD1 matching 10 bases. The chain's CDR3 is CASSPGQGYYGYTF. CDR3 sequence (DNA): TGTGCCAGCAGTCCGGGACAGGGGTATTATGGCTACACCTTC.